The sequence of this T cell receptor (beta chain) was determined in a study of cytomegalovirus exposure and HLA in healthy donors. Study-wide points: A reported reduction in N-insertions relative to the approximately 640-donor mean was seen in an Asian-associated ancestry cluster in a later analysis.

In its sample, this clone was seen a few times. The antigen remains undetermined. The length of the CDR3 is 13 residues. Germline CDR1 and CDR2: SGHDN and FVKESK. Trimming took 1 base from V and 15 from J; bases not matched to a gene: 4. At collection, donors were nominally healthy, but unrecorded immune exposures were probable. With 60 Vbeta and 13 Jbeta primers, the PCR was carried out. TCRdb keeps only in-frame clones here, not all; method: immunoSEQ multiplex PCR. The data show roughly 160,000 clones, just under 80% seen once. The source of this sequence is a woman aged 45-65 years in good health and CMV-seropositive. The genes are TRBV14 and TRBJ2-1; 12 nucleotides agree with TRBD2. Sequencing was done on a sample of PBMCs. The CDR3 here is CASSQVLAGGRFF. Written as DNA, the CDR3 is TGTGCCAGCAGCCAAGTCCTAGCGGGAGGGCGGTTCTTC.